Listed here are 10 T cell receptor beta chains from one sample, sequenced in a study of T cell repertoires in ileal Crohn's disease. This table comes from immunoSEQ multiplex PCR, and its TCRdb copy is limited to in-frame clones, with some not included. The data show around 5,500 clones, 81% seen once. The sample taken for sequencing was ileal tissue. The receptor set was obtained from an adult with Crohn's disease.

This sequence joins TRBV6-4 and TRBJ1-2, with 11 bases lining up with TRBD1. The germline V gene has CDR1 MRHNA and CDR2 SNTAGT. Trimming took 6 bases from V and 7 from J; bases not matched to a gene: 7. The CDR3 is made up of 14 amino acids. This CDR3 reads CASSTGQGAIGYTF. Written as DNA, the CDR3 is TGTGCCAGCAGCACCGGACAGGGGGCGATTGGCTACACCTTC.

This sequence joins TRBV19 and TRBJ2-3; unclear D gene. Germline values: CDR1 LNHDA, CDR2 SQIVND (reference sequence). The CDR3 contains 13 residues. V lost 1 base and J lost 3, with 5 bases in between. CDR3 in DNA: TGTGCCAGTAGTATAGCCCGGACAGATACGCAGTATTTT. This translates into CASSIARTDTQYF.

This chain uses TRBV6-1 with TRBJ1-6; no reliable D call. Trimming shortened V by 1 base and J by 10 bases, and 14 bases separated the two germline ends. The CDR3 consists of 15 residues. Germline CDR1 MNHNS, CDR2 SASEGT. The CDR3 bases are TGTGCCAGCAGTGAAGGGGAGGTACGGAGCTCACCCCTCCACTTT. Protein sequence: CASSEGEVRSSPLHF.

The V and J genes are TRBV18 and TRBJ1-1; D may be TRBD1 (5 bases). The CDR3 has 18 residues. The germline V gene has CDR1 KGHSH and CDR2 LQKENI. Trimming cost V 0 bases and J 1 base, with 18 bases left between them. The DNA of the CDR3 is TGTGCCAGCTCACCACCATTGATCGTGGCAGGGAAGAACACTGAAGCTTTCTTT. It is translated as CASSPPLIVAGKNTEAFF.

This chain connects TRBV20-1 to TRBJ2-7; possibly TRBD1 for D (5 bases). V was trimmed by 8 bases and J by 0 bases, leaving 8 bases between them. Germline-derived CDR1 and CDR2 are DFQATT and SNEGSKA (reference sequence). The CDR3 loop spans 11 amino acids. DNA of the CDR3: TGCAGTTTAGGGGACTCCTACGAGCAGTACTTC. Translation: CSLGDSYEQYF.

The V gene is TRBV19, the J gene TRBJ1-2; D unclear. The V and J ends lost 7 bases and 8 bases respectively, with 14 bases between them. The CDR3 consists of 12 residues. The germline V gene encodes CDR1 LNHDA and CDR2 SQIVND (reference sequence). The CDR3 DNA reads TGTGCCAGTAAATCTGAGGGTGGAGGCTACACCTTC. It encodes CASKSEGGGYTF.

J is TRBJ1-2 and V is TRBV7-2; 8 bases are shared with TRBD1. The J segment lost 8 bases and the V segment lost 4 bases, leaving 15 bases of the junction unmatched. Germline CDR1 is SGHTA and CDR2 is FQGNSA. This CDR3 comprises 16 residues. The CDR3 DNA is TGTGCCAGCAGCTACGACAGGGGCCCAAGCGGAGGCGGCTACACCTTC. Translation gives CASSYDRGPSGGGYTF. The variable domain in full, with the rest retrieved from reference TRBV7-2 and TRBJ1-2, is GAGVSQSPSNKVTEKGKDVELRCDPISGHTALYWYRQSLGQGLEFLIYFQGNSAPDKSGLPSDRFSAERTGGSVSTLTIQRTQQEDSAVYLCASSYDRGPSGGGYTFGSGTRLTVV.

CDR3 in amino acids: CASSEIREDGYTF. In nucleotides, the CDR3 is TGTGCCAGCAGTGAAATCCGGGAGGACGGCTACACCTTC. The chain links TRBV2 to TRBJ1-2, with D unresolved. From germline, CDR1 is SNHLY and CDR2 FYNNEI. Trimming stripped 2 bases from V and 8 bases from J, with 12 bases between. The CDR3 extends over 13 amino acids.

The CDR3 nucleotides read TGCGCCAGCAGTGAGTCAAATTACCGACTAGCGGGGGGTTACAATGAGCAGTTCTTC. As protein: CASSESNYRLAGGYNEQFF. The V and J genes are TRBV10-1 and TRBJ2-1; 13 bases match TRBD2. The germline CDR1 and CDR2 sequences are WNHNN and SYGVQD (reference sequence). Germline trimming cut 0 bases from V and 4 bases from J; bases unmatched to any gene: 9. The length of the CDR3 is 19 residues.

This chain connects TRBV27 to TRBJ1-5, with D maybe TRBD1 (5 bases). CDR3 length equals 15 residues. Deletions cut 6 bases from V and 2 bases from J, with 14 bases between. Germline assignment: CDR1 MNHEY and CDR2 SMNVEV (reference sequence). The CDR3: CASSGGRGGNQPQHF. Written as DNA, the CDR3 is TGTGCCAGCAGCGGGGGGAGGGGAGGCAATCAGCCCCAGCATTTT.